This record covers a single TCR beta chain. Profiled with immunoSEQ multiplex PCR; TCRdb holds only in-frame clones, not every one. The table includes 1,500 to 2,000 clones, around 90% detected once. This sample was included in a study of brain metastases from non-small cell lung cancer. The ends lost 1 base at V and 4 bases at J; junction bases unmatched: 12. Germline-derived CDR1 and CDR2 are MNHNS and SASEGT. This CDR3 has 17 amino acids. The sample taken for sequencing was tumor-adjacent normal tissue. This clonotype originated in a donor at least 40 years old with non-small cell lung cancer. The chain couples TRBV6-1 to TRBJ1-2, with 7 nucleotides matching TRBD1. CDR3 in DNA: TGTGCCAGCAGTGAAGAACCGACAGGGAAAGGGAGCTATGGCTACACCTTC. Protein: CASSEEPTGKGSYGYTF.